This T cell receptor beta chain comes out of a study of CD8+CD57+ T cells in acquired aplastic anemia. Turning to the study itself: Sorted CD4+ plus CD8+ cells gave DNA averaging roughly 3.5 ug.

Profiling that covered TCR beta VDJ and CDR3 relied on genomic DNA as its template. In TCRdb, the reads were re-called with MiXCR into one record per CDR3 protein. The sample has approximately 380,000 distinct CDR3 sequences, 55% to 75% seen once. V shed 0 bases, J shed 8 bases, and the junction held 4 bases outside the gene matches. Germline CDR1 and CDR2: DFQATT and SNEGSKA (reference sequence). The CDR3 runs 15 residues. The chain couples TRBV20-1 to TRBJ1-6; TRBD1 matches 10 bases. The origin of this receptor is a human donor in good health, serving as a control. Sequenced: sorted CD4+, CD8+, or CD8+CD57+ T cells (not recorded which) from PBMCs. The CDR3 loop is CSARDPGQGHSPLHF. CDR3 coding DNA: TGCAGTGCTAGAGACCCGGGACAGGGGCATTCACCCCTCCACTTT.